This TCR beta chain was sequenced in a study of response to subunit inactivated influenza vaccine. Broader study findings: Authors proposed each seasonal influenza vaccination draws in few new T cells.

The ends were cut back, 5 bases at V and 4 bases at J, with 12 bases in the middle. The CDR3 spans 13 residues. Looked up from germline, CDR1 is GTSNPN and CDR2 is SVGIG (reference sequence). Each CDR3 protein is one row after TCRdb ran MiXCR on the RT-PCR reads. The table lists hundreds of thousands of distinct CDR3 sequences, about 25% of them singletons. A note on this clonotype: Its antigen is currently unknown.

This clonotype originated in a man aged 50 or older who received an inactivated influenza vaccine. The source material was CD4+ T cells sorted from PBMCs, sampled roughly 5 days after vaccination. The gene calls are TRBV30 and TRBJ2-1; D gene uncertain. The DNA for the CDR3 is TGTGCCTGGCGCTTTGGGCCGTACAATGAGCAGTTCTTC. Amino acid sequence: CAWRFGPYNEQFF.